The present T cell receptor beta chain was sequenced within a study of blood T cell repertoires in COVID-19. The wider study: Acute-phase and convalescent COVID-19 samples originated in the United States, Italy and Spain. PBMCs, B-cell-depleted T cells, or T cells provided the cDNA or gDNA that made up the material.

As for this clone: The sample carries other DNA sequences with the same CDR3.

In the study's own analysis: Quantification of nucleated cells was approximated via reference gene primer amplification. Generated by immunoSEQ multiplex PCR, the TCRdb table keeps only in-frame clones and is missing some. Clonal size and the V and J genes are those of that table, whereas D and trimming came from the DNA. The sample includes approximately 80,000 clones, 85% of them seen just once. Trimming cost V 4 bases and J 4 bases; bases outside gene matches: 5. Germline-derived CDR1 and CDR2 are SGHDT and YYEEEE. This CDR3 region has 14 residues. This sequence joins TRBV5-6 and TRBJ1-2; 9 nucleotides match TRBD1. The sequenced material came from peripheral blood. The receptor was isolated from a man aged 50 to 59 with COVID-19, enrolled during active disease. In DNA form, the CDR3 reads TGTGCCAGCAGCCCCGACAGGGGGGGCTATGGCTACACCTTC. Its protein product is CASSPDRGGYGYTF.